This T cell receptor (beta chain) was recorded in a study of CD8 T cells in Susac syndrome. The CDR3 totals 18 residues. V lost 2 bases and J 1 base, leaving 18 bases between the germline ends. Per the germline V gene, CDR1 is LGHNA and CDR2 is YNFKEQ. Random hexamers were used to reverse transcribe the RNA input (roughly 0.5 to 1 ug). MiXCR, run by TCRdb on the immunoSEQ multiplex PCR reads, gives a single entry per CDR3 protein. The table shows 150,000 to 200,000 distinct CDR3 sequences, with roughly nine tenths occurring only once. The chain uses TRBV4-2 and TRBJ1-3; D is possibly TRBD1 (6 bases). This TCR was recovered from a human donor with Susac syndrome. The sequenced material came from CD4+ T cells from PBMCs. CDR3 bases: TGTGCCAGCAGCCAACACCCCTTGGGGGCGTCATCTGGAAACACCATATATTTT. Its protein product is CASSQHPLGASSGNTIYF.